The 4 T cell receptor beta chains reported below all come from one sample, sequenced in a study of cytomegalovirus exposure and HLA in healthy donors. The PCR contained 60 Vbeta and 13 Jbeta primers. Here immunoSEQ multiplex PCR was the method, and the copy in TCRdb shows in-frame clones only, minus some. The sample holds a few hundred thousand clones, around 90% seen once. The sample taken for sequencing was PBMCs. These TCRs come from a girl aged 2 to 10 in good health and CMV-seronegative.

The V gene is TRBV9, the J gene TRBJ2-7, with a possible D match to TRBD1 (6 bases). This CDR3 has 14 residues. Germline CDR1 and CDR2: SGDLS and YYNGEE. The ends were cut back, 7 bases at V and 2 bases at J, with 16 bases in the middle. The DNA for the CDR3 is TGTGCCAGCTCGGTTTCGGACAGTCCCTACGAGCAGTACTTC. Protein sequence: CASSVSDSPYEQYF.

The V call is TRBV5-1, the J call TRBJ1-2; TRBD1 matches at 9 bases. Germline loops: CDR1 SGHRS, CDR2 YFSETQ. This CDR3 comprises 13 residues. V dropped 5 bases and J dropped 3; count of bases not matched to a gene: 2. The DNA for the CDR3 is TGCGCCAGCAGGCGGACAGGGGACTATGGCTACACCTTC. Protein product: CASRRTGDYGYTF. The full variable domain, its missing parts supplied by reference TRBV5-1 and TRBJ1-2, is KAGVTQTPRYLIKTRGQQVTLSCSPISGHRSVSWYQQTPGQGLQFLFEYFSETQRNKGNFPGRFSGRQFSNSRSEMNVSTLELGDSALYLCASRRTGDYGYTFGSGTRLTVV.

This clone was seen a single time. The chain combines TRBV6-1 with TRBJ2-1; D might be TRBD1 (6 bases). There are 16 residues in the CDR3. In germline, CDR1 is MNHNS, CDR2 SASEGT. V was clipped by 0 bases and J by 0 bases, with 9 bases between them. The CDR3 DNA reads TGTGCCAGCAGTGAAGCGAGGGACAACTCCTACAATGAGCAGTTCTTC. It specifies CASSEARDNSYNEQFF.

The chain is built from TRBV28 and TRBJ2-7; TRBD2 is a possible D gene (5 bases). Germline V lookup: CDR1 MDHEN, CDR2 SYDVKM. The CDR3 spans 13 residues. The germline V and J ends were trimmed by 7 bases and 4 bases, with 14 bases remaining between them. This chain's CDR3 is CASNLGLLYEQYF. CDR3 coding DNA: TGTGCCAGCAACCTCGGACTCCTTTACGAGCAGTACTTC.